These 25 T cell receptor beta chains were sequenced from one sample in a study of shared clonotypes between healthy human individuals. TCRdb keeps only in-frame clones here, not all; method: immunoSEQ multiplex PCR. The sample yields approximately 500,000 clones, around 85% seen once. The specimen was PBMCs. The source of these receptors is a middle-aged woman in good health. Some clones in this sample may be carry-over from other donors' samples.

This chain links TRBV11-2 with TRBJ2-7; 7 bases agree with TRBD1. V lost 5 bases and J lost 4; bases outside the gene matches: 8. Germline V gives CDR1 SGHAT, CDR2 FQNNGV. This CDR3 has 14 amino acids. CDR3 sequence (DNA): TGTGCCAGCAGCCCGCAGGGGGTACTGTACGAGCAGTACTTC. This sequence encodes CASSPQGVLYEQYF.

For this clone: Other nucleotide sequences from this sample produce the same CDR3. The chain combines TRBV6-5 with TRBJ2-3; 13 bases fit TRBD2. V shed 8 bases and J 4 bases; nucleotides not matched to a gene: 3. CDR3 length: 14 residues. Germline assignment: CDR1 MNHEY and CDR2 SVGAGI. DNA for the CDR3: TGTGCCAGCCGGACTAGCGGGAGTTCAGATACGCAGTATTTT. Protein sequence: CASRTSGSSDTQYF.

The V call is TRBV18, the J call TRBJ2-5, with D unclear. Trimming left V 1 base short and J 3 bases short, with 9 bases between. Germline V gives CDR1 KGHSH, CDR2 LQKENI. The CDR3 loop spans 14 amino acids. This CDR3 reads CASSPLYAEETQYF. CDR3 nucleotides: TGTGCCAGCTCACCACTTTATGCGGAAGAGACCCAGTACTTC. The whole variable domain, filled in from reference TRBV18 and TRBJ2-5, reads NAGVMQNPRHLVRRRGQEARLRCSPMKGHSHVYWYRQLPEEGLKFMVYLQKENIIDESGMPKERFSAEFPKEGPSILRIQQVVRGDSAAYFCASSPLYAEETQYFGPGTRLLVL.

A word on this clone: A much bigger clone sits one base away, suggesting this may be a read error. Here the CDR3 DNA reads TGTGCCAGTAGTAGGCCGAAGAATGAAAGTAATTCACCCCTCCACTTT. Its translation: CASSRPKNESNSPLHF. The gene calls are TRBV19 and TRBJ1-6; D ambiguous. The CDR3 covers 16 residues. Germline CDR1 is LNHDA and CDR2 is SQIVND (reference sequence). Trimming removed 4 bases at V and 6 bases at J, with 16 bases between.

Turning to this clone: It is likely a read error: a sequence one base away is far more abundant. This sample includes further DNA sequences coding for the same CDR3. This chain connects TRBV30 to TRBJ1-1, with D perhaps matching TRBD1 (5 bases). This CDR3 is built from 15 residues. Germline lookup yields CDR1 GTSNPN and CDR2 SVGIG (reference sequence). V gave up 3 bases and J gave up 2 bases, with 16 bases separating them. The CDR3 protein is CAWSLPLGLNTEAFF. As DNA, the CDR3 is TGTGCCTGGAGCTTACCTTTGGGACTCAACACTGAAGCTTTCTTT.

V is TRBV19 and J is TRBJ2-3; D is possibly TRBD1 (6 bases). V lost 6 bases and J 2 bases, leaving 12 bases between the germline ends. The CDR3 consists of 14 residues. The germline V gene encodes CDR1 LNHDA and CDR2 SQIVND (reference sequence). CDR3 in amino acids: CASSLTGNTDTQYF. CDR3 nucleotides: TGTGCCAGTAGCTTAACAGGGAACACAGATACGCAGTATTTT.

This clone was counted only a few times. The V and J genes are TRBV19 and TRBJ2-2, with D possibly matching TRBD1 (6 bases). V was trimmed by 1 base and J by 4 bases, leaving 10 bases between them. Per germline, CDR1 LNHDA and CDR2 SQIVND (reference sequence). This CDR3 region has 15 residues. CDR3 amino acids: CASSIAGTSTGELFF. For the CDR3, the DNA is TGTGCCAGTAGTATAGCCGGGACAAGCACCGGGGAGCTGTTTTTT.

The chain recombines TRBV7-6 with TRBJ1-3; D is uncertain. Trimming stripped 2 bases from V and 0 bases from J, with 8 bases between. CDR1 is SGHVS and CDR2 is FNYEAQ in the germline V gene. The CDR3 sequence is 15 residues long. The CDR3 protein is CASSLSYSSGNTIYF. In nucleotides, the CDR3 is TGTGCCAGCAGCTTATCGTATTCCTCTGGAAACACCATATATTTT.

About this clone: A far larger clone differs by one base, so this is likely a read error. This chain connects TRBV5-1 to TRBJ1-4; D is ambiguous. CDR3 length: 14 amino acids. From germline, CDR1 is SGHRS and CDR2 YFSETQ. Trimming removed 2 bases from V and 5 bases from J, with 10 bases in between. CDR3 protein: CASSLQYQNEKLFF. The CDR3 bases are TGCGCCAGCAGCTTACAGTATCAGAATGAAAAACTGTTTTTT.

Points on this clone: One junction end disagrees with the germline gene, perhaps due to a read error. This chain joins TRBV14 and TRBJ1-4, with 8 bases identical to TRBD1. The germline V gene has CDR1 SGHDN and CDR2 FVKESK. The CDR3 runs 14 residues. The CDR3 bases are TGTGCCAGCAGCCAAAACCTACAGGGGGAAAGACTGTTTTTT. This codes for CASSQNLQGERLFF.

Points on this clone: A much larger clone lies one base from this, so it may be a read error. The chain links TRBV11-3 to TRBJ2-7; D remains ambiguous. V was shortened by 5 bases and J by 9 bases, with 11 bases between the two germline ends. The germline CDR1 and CDR2 sequences are SGHNT and YENEEA. The CDR3 covers 11 residues. CDR3: CASSGKDGQYF. Here the CDR3 DNA reads TGTGCCAGCAGCGGAAAGGACGGGCAGTACTTC.

The rearrangement uses TRBV25-1 and TRBJ2-6; D is perhaps TRBD1 (5 bases). This CDR3 is built from 17 residues. Germline lookup yields CDR1 MGHDK and CDR2 SYGVNS. With 2 bases removed from V and 4 bases from J, the gap between germline ends came to 15 bases. Here the CDR3 reads CASSEAKVRVGANVLTF. DNA of the CDR3: TGTGCCAGCAGTGAAGCGAAGGTCAGGGTCGGGGCCAACGTCCTGACTTTC.

This chain links TRBV4-1 with TRBJ2-5; possibly TRBD1 or TRBD2 for D (6 bases each). The CDR3 spans 14 residues. Germline V lookup: CDR1 MGHRA, CDR2 YSYEKL. V was cut by 4 bases and J by 4 bases, with 13 bases left in between. The CDR3 protein is CASSPLGGRETQYF. Written as DNA, the CDR3 is TGCGCCAGCAGCCCGCTGGGGGGCAGAGAGACCCAGTACTTC.

This clone was seen a single time. The chain carries TRBV7-3 and TRBJ2-5; D might be TRBD1 or TRBD2, each matching 5 bases. The germline V gene has CDR1 SGHTA and CDR2 FQGTGA. This CDR3 has 13 residues. The V end lost 4 bases, the J end lost 4 bases, and 10 bases lay between the germline ends. CDR3 in DNA: TGTGCCAGCAGCTGGGGACCTCGAGAGACCCAGTACTTC. This encodes CASSWGPRETQYF.

A word on this clone: This sample includes further DNA sequences coding for the same CDR3. The chain employs TRBV9 and TRBJ1-4; TRBD1 matches at 7 bases. CDR3 size: 15 residues. Trimming cost V 2 bases and J 4 bases; bases outside gene matches: 5. Germline V gene sequence: CDR1 SGDLS, CDR2 YYNGEE. CDR3 DNA: TGTGCCAGCAGCGTTAGAGGGGACAGTAATGAAAAACTGTTTTTT. The encoded protein is CASSVRGDSNEKLFF.

The V and J genes are TRBV6-4 and TRBJ2-7, with a possible D match to TRBD1 (5 bases). V lost 11 bases and J 0 bases, leaving 17 bases between the germline ends. The CDR3 has 14 amino acids. The V gene's germline CDR1 is MRHNA and CDR2 SNTAGT. CDR3 sequence: CAAESDSSSYEQYF. DNA of the CDR3: TGTGCCGCCGAGTCCGACAGTTCCTCCTACGAGCAGTACTTC.

Note on this clone: Since a far larger clone is one base different, this is likely a read error. This chain connects TRBV29-1 to TRBJ1-1; 11 bases fit TRBD1. The CDR3 has 15 residues. The V gene's germline CDR1 is SQVTM and CDR2 ANQGSEA. J was trimmed by 4 bases and V by 3 bases; bases with no gene match: 7. The CDR3 protein is CSVEGHGTGGTEAFF. In nucleotides, the CDR3 is TGCAGCGTTGAGGGACACGGGACAGGGGGCACTGAAGCTTTCTTT.

This clone was counted at least ten times. The V gene is TRBV6-5, the J gene TRBJ2-5, with a tentative D call TRBD2 (5 bases). The tail of the sequence fits TRBJ2-7 better, so the J call may be wrong. CDR1 is MNHEY and CDR2 is SVGAGI in the germline V gene. The CDR3 is 13 residues long. The CDR3 is CASRAGGNYEQYF. The CDR3, as DNA: TGTGCCAGTCGGGCGGGTGGAAACTACGAGCAGTACTTC.

The chain joins TRBV5-8 to TRBJ2-2; D may be TRBD1 (5 bases). The V gene lost 4 bases and the J gene lost 6 bases, with 19 bases spanning the gap. The CDR3 contains 16 residues. CDR1 and CDR2 (germline): SGHTS, YDEGEE. CDR3 sequence reads: CASSHGHGNTPGELFF. In DNA, the CDR3 is TGTGCCAGCAGCCATGGACACGGAAACACCCCCGGGGAGCTGTTTTTT.

The CDR3 DNA is TGTGCCATCAGTGACGGACCTAATGAAAAACTGTTTTTT. This encodes CAISDGPNEKLFF. V usage is TRBV10-3 and J usage is TRBJ1-4, with D unresolved. Germline V gene data show CDR1 as ENHRY and CDR2 as SYGVKD. Trimming stripped 3 bases from V and 3 bases from J, with 5 bases between. CDR3 length: 13 residues.

This clone was seen a handful of times. The chain joins TRBV21-1 to TRBJ2-7; TRBD2, the table's D call, was not compared with the DNA. TRBV21-1 corresponds to a pseudogene. The CDR3 covers 15 residues. The CDR3 nucleotides read TGTGCCAGCCCCCGGACTAGCGGAGAATCCTACGAGCAGTACTTC. Translated: CASPRTSGESYEQYF.

J is TRBJ2-3 and V is TRBV29-1; D unclear. The CDR3 is 15 amino acids. Germline loops: CDR1 SQVTM, CDR2 ANQGSEA. The ends were cut back, 1 base at V and 1 base at J, with 12 bases in the middle. This chain's CDR3 is CSVEGARGGTDTQYF. CDR3 DNA: TGCAGCGTTGAAGGGGCCCGAGGCGGCACAGATACGCAGTATTTT.

Comments on this clone: Other DNA sequences in this sample translate to the same CDR3. In nucleotides, the CDR3 is TGTGCCAGCAGCTTGGGCGACAGGGACTATGGCTACACCTTC. Encoded protein: CASSLGDRDYGYTF. This chain uses TRBV5-4 with TRBJ1-2, with 7 bases identical to TRBD1. CDR3 length: 14 amino acids. Losses at the gene ends were 0 bases for V and 3 bases for J; bases not matched to a gene: 2. The V gene's germline CDR1 is SGHNT and CDR2 YYREEE (reference sequence).

The chain recombines TRBV30 with TRBJ2-7; TRBD1 matches at 7 bases. Germline V CDR1 and CDR2: GTSNPN, SVGIG (reference sequence). This CDR3 contains 13 residues. The V gene end was trimmed by 0 bases and the J gene end by 8 bases; junction bases not matched to a gene: 7. CDR3 loop: CAWSVGDRVKQYF. The CDR3 nucleotides are TGTGCCTGGAGTGTAGGCGACAGGGTCAAGCAGTACTTC.

V is TRBV7-3 and J is TRBJ2-1, with 16 bases matching TRBD2. CDR1 SGHTA and CDR2 FQGTGA come from the germline V gene. The CDR3 is 18 residues long. V was clipped by 2 bases and J by 7 bases; unmatched bases: 8. The CDR3 region has the DNA TGTGCCAGCAGCTTAGCAAGGGGACTAGCGGGAGGGCGTAATGAGCAGTTCTTC. Its protein is CASSLARGLAGGRNEQFF. Complete variable domain (other parts from reference TRBV7-3 and TRBJ2-1): GAGVSQTPSNKVTEKGKYVELRCDPISGHTALYWYRQSLGQGPEFLIYFQGTGAADDSGLPNDRFFAVRPEGSVSTLKIQRTERGDSAVYLCASSLARGLAGGRNEQFFGPGTRLTVL.